Here is one TCR beta chain with its context. Its target is unknown. The entry originates in a study of OX40 agonist ivuxolimab in advanced cancers. The CDR3 loop spans 17 amino acids. V was shortened by 1 base and J by 1 base, with 16 bases between the two germline ends. The V gene's germline CDR1 is LNHDA and CDR2 SQIVND (reference sequence). Study outcomes and limitations: Within 6 weeks, CD4+ and CD8+ blood T cells expanded clonally at 0.1 to 3.0 mg/kg. Among the lowest levels of clonal expansion were found in partial responders at 0.1-3.0 mg/kg.

TCRdb's copy holds only in-frame clones and misses some; the assay was immunoSEQ multiplex PCR. Of under 80,000 clones listed, roughly 91% were seen once; the top ten hold around 1.9%. The receptor's source is an adult with an advanced solid tumor such as melanoma, head and neck, liver or kidney cancer. The genes are TRBV19 and TRBJ1-1; D unclear. Here the sequenced sample was CD4+ or CD8+ T cells sorted from blood, taken in a trial of the OX40 agonist ivuxolimab. The CDR3: CASSIAPGWLPNTEAFF. For the CDR3, the DNA is TGTGCCAGTAGTATAGCCCCGGGTTGGCTCCCGAACACTGAAGCTTTCTTT.